A selection of T cell receptor beta chains follows, all from one sample in a study of cytomegalovirus exposure and HLA in healthy donors. The repertoire was sequenced with immunoSEQ multiplex PCR; TCRdb's copy has only in-frame clones and lacks some. This sample has 150,000 to 200,000 clones, with roughly four fifths found just once. What was sequenced was PBMCs. All receptors come from a middle-aged woman in good health and CMV-seronegative. The CDR3 runs from the conserved cysteine through the conserved F or W. A D gene is named only where the DNA matches it firmly. For some rows the clone size is stated as once, few or many, or as a class when expanded; others skip it.

>TRBV5-1|TRBD1|few|TRBJ1-1
CASSLWTGKNTEAFF
TGCGCCAGCAGCTTGTGGACAGGAAAGAACACTGAAGCTTTCTTT
>TRBV13|NA|NA|TRBJ1-1
CASSRNHRAEAFF
TGTGCCAGCAGCCGGAATCACAGGGCTGAGGCTTTCTTT
>TRBV27|NA|NA|TRBJ1-6
CASSLVGTGNSPLHF
NA
>TRBV10-2|TRBD1|NA|TRBJ2-7
CASSEGGFGDRGPSYEQYF
TGCGCCAGCAGTGAGGGGGGGTTCGGGGACAGGGGGCCCTCCTACGAGCAGTACTTC
>TRBV5-1|NA|NA|TRBJ1-1
CASSLEPAPPTEAFF
TGCGCCAGCAGCTTGGAGCCAGCCCCACCGACTGAAGCTTTCTTC
>TRBV7-9|NA|NA|TRBJ1-6
CASSWGGARNSPLHF
TGTGCCAGCAGCTGGGGGGGCGCTCGGAATTCACCCCTCCACTTT
>TRBV27|NA|NA|TRBJ1-2
CASSLIGTSNGYTF
TGTGCCAGCAGCTTAATTGGGACATCGAATGGCTACACCTTC
>TRBV14|NA|NA|TRBJ1-1
CASSQATGGGTEAFF
TGTGCCAGCAGCCAAGCTACGGGGGGAGGTACTGAAGCTTTCTTT
>TRBV10-1|NA|NA|TRBJ2-2
CASSDYSKANTGELFF
TGCGCCAGCAGTGATTACTCGAAAGCGAACACCGGGGAGCTGTTTTTT
>TRBV28|NA|NA|TRBJ1-2
CASSPLHYGYTF
TGTGCCAGCAGCCCTCTTCACTATGGCTACACCTTC
>TRBV5-4|NA|NA|TRBJ1-1
CASSPPQGTEAFF
TGTGCCAGCAGCCCCCCACAGGGCACTGAAGCTTTCTTT
>TRBV6-4|TRBD2|NA|TRBJ2-3
CASSDRGLAGEDTQYF
TGTGCCAGCAGTGACCGCGGACTAGCGGGGGAAGATACGCAGTATTTT
>TRBV6-5|TRBD2|NA|TRBJ2-2
CASSYERGGNTGELFF
TGTGCCAGCAGTTACGAGCGGGGGGGAAACACCGGGGAGCTGTTTTTT
>TRBV28|TRBD1|NA|TRBJ1-2
CASRATLDRDNGYTF
TGTGCCAGCAGAGCTACCCTGGACAGGGATAATGGCTACACCTTC
>TRBV5-1|TRBD1|NA|TRBJ1-6
CASSSPIGTPGGGYNSPLHF
TGCGCCAGCAGCTCCCCGATTGGGACCCCAGGGGGCGGTTATAATTCACCCCTCCACTTT
>TRBV29-1|TRBD2|NA|TRBJ2-3
CSVERAGGYTDTQYF
TGCAGCGTTGAACGAGCGGGGGGGTACACAGATACGCAGTATTTT